The next 29 T cell receptor beta chains were all read from a single sample in a study of OX40 agonist ivuxolimab in advanced cancers. TCRdb's copy holds only in-frame clones and misses some; the assay was immunoSEQ multiplex PCR. Altogether about 70,000 clones are present, 80% to 95% being singletons, with the ten largest covering 6% to 8%. The input for sequencing was CD4+ or CD8+ T cells sorted from blood, taken in a trial of the OX40 agonist ivuxolimab. The receptors shown here come from an adult with an advanced solid tumor such as melanoma, head and neck, liver or kidney cancer.

The chain couples TRBV7-9 to TRBJ1-1; 10 bases match TRBD1. V shed 1 base, J shed 5 bases, and the junction held 1 base outside the gene matches. Germline CDR1 and CDR2: SEHNR and FQNEAQ (reference sequence). This CDR3 region has 14 residues. The CDR3 loop is CASSLGGQGTEAFF. The DNA for the CDR3 is TGTGCCAGCAGCTTAGGGGGACAGGGGACTGAAGCTTTCTTT.

The rearrangement uses TRBV12-5 and TRBJ1-2, with unresolved D. Trimming pared 1 base from V and 4 bases from J, leaving 10 bases between. Germline lookup yields CDR1 LGHNT and CDR2 FRNRAP. The CDR3 contains 14 residues. CDR3 DNA: TGTGCTAGTGGTTTGGATTGGGCACTCTATGGCTACACCTTC. This encodes CASGLDWALYGYTF.

This sequence joins TRBV5-6 and TRBJ2-6; D uncertain. Per the germline V gene, CDR1 is SGHDT and CDR2 is YYEEEE. The V end was cut by 2 bases, the J end by 0 bases, with 6 bases between. The CDR3 contains 15 residues. CDR3 DNA sequence: TGTGCCAGCAGCTTCATGATCTCTGGGGCCAACGTCCTGACTTTC. This codes for CASSFMISGANVLTF. Complete variable domain (other parts from reference TRBV5-6 and TRBJ2-6): DAGVTQSPTHLIKTRGQQVTLRCSPKSGHDTVSWYQQALGQGPQFIFQYYEEEERQRGNFPDRFSGHQFPNYSSELNVNALLLGDSALYLCASSFMISGANVLTFGAGSRLTVL.

The CDR3 region is CASSPRLAGEIQETQYF. The CDR3 DNA reads TGTGCCAGCAGCCCCAGACTAGCGGGGGAGATACAAGAGACCCAGTACTTC. The chain couples TRBV7-6 to TRBJ2-5; the match to TRBD2 covers 12 bases. Trimming removed 5 bases from V and 2 bases from J; junction bases left unmatched: 9. The CDR3 has 17 amino acids. Per the germline V gene, CDR1 is SGHVS and CDR2 is FNYEAQ.

The gene calls are TRBV5-1 and TRBJ2-7; perhaps TRBD1 as D (6 bases). Trimming took 2 bases from V and 3 from J, leaving 15 bases between them. In germline, CDR1 is SGHRS, CDR2 YFSETQ. The CDR3 covers 15 residues. CDR3 bases: TGCGCCAGCAGCTTCTATGCAGGGGCGAACTACGAGCAGTACTTC. Its protein product is CASSFYAGANYEQYF. Complete variable domain (other parts from reference TRBV5-1 and TRBJ2-7): KAGVTQTPRYLIKTRGQQVTLSCSPISGHRSVSWYQQTPGQGLQFLFEYFSETQRNKGNFPGRFSGRQFSNSRSEMNVSTLELGDSALYLCASSFYAGANYEQYFGPGTRLTVT.

The rearrangement uses TRBV7-9 and TRBJ2-7; 7 nucleotides agree with TRBD1. The CDR3 spans 14 residues. The trim removed 5 bases at V and 1 base at J, leaving 5 bases unmatched. Looked up from germline, CDR1 is SEHNR and CDR2 is FQNEAQ (reference sequence). The CDR3 DNA reads as TGTGCCAGCAGCCGCCGGGACAGATCCTACGAGCAGTACTTC. Translating gives CASSRRDRSYEQYF.

The J gene is TRBJ1-3, the V gene TRBV9; perhaps TRBD1 as D (6 bases). This CDR3 contains 15 residues. Trimming removed 3 bases at V and 3 bases at J, with 13 bases between. Looked up from germline, CDR1 is SGDLS and CDR2 is YYNGEE. CDR3 sequence reads: CASSDRGGGGNTIYF. CDR3 DNA: TGTGCCAGCAGCGACCGAGGGGGAGGTGGAAACACCATATATTTT.

The chain employs TRBV30 and TRBJ2-3; 12 nucleotides agree with TRBD2. V was pared by 0 bases and J by 3 bases, with 16 bases of the junction left unmatched. The CDR3 spans 20 residues. Germline CDR1 GTSNPN, CDR2 SVGIG (reference sequence). The CDR3 region is CAWSVDQTSGGVWSTDTQYF. As DNA, the CDR3 is TGTGCCTGGAGTGTAGATCAGACTAGCGGGGGAGTCTGGTCGACAGATACGCAGTATTTT.

The chain employs TRBV19 and TRBJ2-5; TRBD1 matches at 9 bases. The CDR3 spans 16 residues. J was trimmed by 2 bases and V by 1 base; bases with no gene match: 5. Germline loops: CDR1 LNHDA, CDR2 SQIVND (reference sequence). The chain's CDR3 is CASSIGTGAKQETQYF. As DNA, the CDR3 is TGTGCCAGTAGTATAGGGACAGGGGCAAAACAAGAGACCCAGTACTTC.

This chain links TRBV5-4 with TRBJ2-2; possibly TRBD2 for D (6 bases). This CDR3 has 16 amino acids. Germline V CDR1 and CDR2: SGHNT, YYREEE (reference sequence). V shed 4 bases and J shed 2 bases, with 15 bases lying between them. The CDR3 DNA reads as TGTGCCAGCAGCCAACCCTGGGGAGGAAACACCGGGGAGCTGTTTTTT. Protein: CASSQPWGGNTGELFF.

V is TRBV9 and J is TRBJ2-3; weak D call: TRBD2 (6 bases). The germline CDR1 and CDR2 sequences are SGDLS and YYNGEE. V was clipped by 3 bases and J by 3 bases, with 11 bases between them. The length of the CDR3 is 14 residues. The CDR3 loop reads CASSAGEGTDTQYF. CDR3 sequence (DNA): TGTGCCAGCAGCGCGGGGGAAGGGACAGATACGCAGTATTTT.

The J gene is TRBJ1-2, the V gene TRBV13; D is unresolved. Germline loops: CDR1 PRHDT, CDR2 FYEKMQ (reference sequence). The CDR3 is 15 amino acids. Trimming removed 0 bases at V and 7 bases at J, with 15 bases between. The CDR3 coding sequence is TGTGCCAGCAGCTTAGGCCCAGGAGCCTTTGGTGGCTACACCTTC. This translates into CASSLGPGAFGGYTF.

The gene calls are TRBV5-4 and TRBJ2-7, with D possibly matching TRBD2 (7 bases). The CDR3 consists of 14 residues. The V end lost 5 bases, the J end lost 5 bases, and 17 bases lay between the germline ends. CDR1 is SGHNT and CDR2 is YYREEE in the germline V gene (reference sequence). The CDR3 protein is CASRLWGGPDEQYF. CDR3 nucleotides: TGTGCCAGCAGGCTCTGGGGGGGGCCCGACGAGCAGTACTTC.

The V gene is TRBV30, the J gene TRBJ1-1; possible D gene TRBD1, 6 bases. The V end was cut by 5 bases, the J end by 1 base, with 8 bases between. Germline V lookup: CDR1 GTSNPN, CDR2 SVGIG (reference sequence). The CDR3 extends over 12 amino acids. The CDR3 loop reads CAWGGGNTEAFF. The CDR3, as DNA: TGTGCCTGGGGAGGGGGGAACACTGAAGCTTTCTTT. Full variable domain (missing parts from reference TRBV30 and TRBJ1-1): SQTIHQWPATLVQPVGSPLSLECTVEGTSNPNLYWYRQAAGRGLQLLFYSVGIGQISSEVPQNLSASRPQDRQFILSSKKLLLSDSGFYLCAWGGGNTEAFFGQGTRLTVV.

This clone is a singleton in its sample. CDR3 coding DNA: TGCGCCAGCAGCCAAGGAATGGAGCAGTACTTC. Residues: CASSQGMEQYF. This chain uses TRBV4-1 with TRBJ2-7, with D uncertain. CDR1 is MGHRA, CDR2 YSYEKL, per germline. CDR3 length: 11 residues. V shed 1 base and J shed 7 bases, with 5 bases lying between them.

This clone has just one count. The chain recombines TRBV27 with TRBJ2-7, with 8 bases fitting TRBD1. The trim removed 3 bases at V and 4 bases at J, leaving 11 bases unmatched. Germline V gene lookup returns CDR1 MNHEY and CDR2 SMNVEV (reference sequence). The CDR3 consists of 16 residues. As DNA, the CDR3 is TGTGCCAGCAGTTTTTCCCAGGGACAGGCAAGTTACGAGCAGTACTTC. Translation gives CASSFSQGQASYEQYF.

In its sample, this clone was seen once. The chain recombines TRBV15 with TRBJ1-3; D call uncertain. The germline V gene encodes CDR1 LNHNV and CDR2 YYDKDF (reference sequence). The CDR3 loop spans 14 amino acids. Trimming stripped 5 bases from V and 0 bases from J, with 8 bases between. In DNA form, the CDR3 reads TGTGCCACCAGCGGAACGTTCTCTGGAAACACCATATATTTT. This gives the protein CATSGTFSGNTIYF.

In DNA, the CDR3 is TGTGCCAGCAGCCCACCAGGGGGCACTGAAGCTTTCTTT. It codes for CASSPPGGTEAFF. This chain links TRBV4-2 with TRBJ1-1, with 7 bases fitting TRBD1. The CDR3 contains 13 residues. The germline V gene encodes CDR1 LGHNA and CDR2 YNFKEQ. J was trimmed by 4 bases and V by 4 bases; bases with no gene match: 3.

The chain employs TRBV28 and TRBJ2-3, with 12 nucleotides matching TRBD2. The CDR3 sequence is 16 residues long. The V and J ends lost 5 bases and 1 base, in that order; junction bases with no gene match: 4. Germline V gives CDR1 MDHEN, CDR2 SYDVKM. CDR3 region: CASSLRTSGGTDTQYF. CDR3 in DNA: TGTGCCAGCAGTCTACGGACTAGCGGGGGCACAGATACGCAGTATTTT.

V and J are TRBV9 and TRBJ2-3, with 9 bases that match TRBD2. CDR1 SGDLS and CDR2 YYNGEE come from the germline V gene. V shed 0 bases and J 2 bases; nucleotides not matched to a gene: 7. The CDR3 covers 17 residues. Here the CDR3 reads CASSVVQTSGYTDTQYF. The CDR3 DNA is TGTGCCAGCAGCGTAGTTCAGACTAGCGGATACACAGATACGCAGTATTTT.

This sequence joins TRBV2 and TRBJ2-5; 9 positions match TRBD2. The CDR3 is 15 amino acids. With 3 bases clipped from V and 4 bases from J, the junction kept 6 bases outside the gene matches. Germline assignment: CDR1 SNHLY and CDR2 FYNNEI. The CDR3 region is CASSEASGEVETQYF. In DNA, the CDR3 is TGTGCCAGCAGTGAGGCTAGCGGGGAGGTAGAGACCCAGTACTTC. Combining the CDR3 with reference TRBV2 and TRBJ2-5 gives the whole variable domain EPEVTQTPSHQVTQMGQEVILRCVPISNHLYFYWYRQILGQKVEFLVSFYNNEISEKSEIFDDQFSVERPDGSNFTLKIRSTKLEDSAMYFCASSEASGEVETQYFGPGTRLLVL.

This sequence joins TRBV28 and TRBJ2-1; D tentatively reads TRBD1 or TRBD2 (5 bases each). The CDR3 runs to 14 residues. CDR1 and CDR2 (germline): MDHEN, SYDVKM. Between the trimmed V and J ends, which lost 2 bases and 7 bases, there was a span of 12 bases. CDR3 in DNA: TGTGCCAGCAGTTTAGGGGGAGAGGGGAATGAGCAGTTCTTC. This translates into CASSLGGEGNEQFF.

The V gene is TRBV5-6, the J gene TRBJ1-2; 10 bases align to TRBD1. The CDR3 is made up of 14 amino acids. Germline values: CDR1 SGHDT, CDR2 YYEEEE. The trim removed 2 bases at V and 8 bases at J, leaving 6 bases unmatched. CDR3: CASSFGTGVFGYTF. The CDR3 region has the DNA TGTGCCAGCAGCTTTGGGACAGGGGTGTTCGGCTACACCTTC.

The V gene is TRBV13, the J gene TRBJ2-7; D unclear. V lost 5 bases and J lost 4, with 9 bases in between. There are 12 residues in the CDR3. Germline CDR1 is PRHDT and CDR2 is FYEKMQ (reference sequence). The CDR3 sequence: CASSPPGYEQYF. The CDR3 DNA is TGTGCCAGCAGCCCCCCAGGTTACGAGCAGTACTTC.

The chain recombines TRBV29-1 with TRBJ2-3; D is unclear. Germline V gives CDR1 SQVTM, CDR2 ANQGSEA. V shed 3 bases and J shed 2 bases, with 6 bases lying between them. The CDR3 loop spans 12 amino acids. The CDR3 DNA reads as TGCAGCGTTGACGACGCCACAGATACGCAGTATTTT. Its translation: CSVDDATDTQYF.

The V and J genes are TRBV7-6 and TRBJ2-7; D remains unclear. V lost 2 bases, J lost 0 bases, and 8 bases lay in between. Germline loops: CDR1 SGHVS, CDR2 FNYEAQ. The CDR3 spans 14 residues. CDR3 coding DNA: TGTGCCAGCAGCTTAAGGCGGTCCTCCTACGAGCAGTACTTC. It specifies CASSLRRSSYEQYF.

CDR3 amino acids: CASSLSQNEQFF. In DNA, the CDR3 is TGTGCCAGCAGCCTAAGCCAAAATGAGCAGTTCTTC. The V gene is TRBV7-9, the J gene TRBJ2-1; D ambiguous. This CDR3 is built from 12 residues. Trimming shortened V by 5 bases and J by 7 bases, and 9 bases separated the two germline ends. CDR1 SEHNR and CDR2 FQNEAQ come from the germline V gene (reference sequence).

V and J are TRBV27 and TRBJ1-1; D is uncertain. V was clipped by 2 bases and J by 0 bases, with 13 bases between them. CDR3 length: 16 amino acids. CDR1 is MNHEY and CDR2 is SMNVEV in the germline V gene (reference sequence). CDR3 region: CASSLEAEQLNTEAFF. In nucleotides, the CDR3 is TGTGCCAGCAGTTTAGAGGCTGAACAGCTGAACACTGAAGCTTTCTTT.

The chain employs TRBV27 and TRBJ1-6; 11 positions agree with TRBD1. The CDR3 runs to 15 residues. The V gene end was trimmed by 5 bases and the J gene end by 4 bases; junction bases not matched to a gene: 1. Germline V gene sequence: CDR1 MNHEY, CDR2 SMNVEV (reference sequence). The CDR3 region has the DNA TGTGCCAGCAGTGGGACAGGGGGGTATAATTCACCCCTCCACTTT. Its translation: CASSGTGGYNSPLHF.